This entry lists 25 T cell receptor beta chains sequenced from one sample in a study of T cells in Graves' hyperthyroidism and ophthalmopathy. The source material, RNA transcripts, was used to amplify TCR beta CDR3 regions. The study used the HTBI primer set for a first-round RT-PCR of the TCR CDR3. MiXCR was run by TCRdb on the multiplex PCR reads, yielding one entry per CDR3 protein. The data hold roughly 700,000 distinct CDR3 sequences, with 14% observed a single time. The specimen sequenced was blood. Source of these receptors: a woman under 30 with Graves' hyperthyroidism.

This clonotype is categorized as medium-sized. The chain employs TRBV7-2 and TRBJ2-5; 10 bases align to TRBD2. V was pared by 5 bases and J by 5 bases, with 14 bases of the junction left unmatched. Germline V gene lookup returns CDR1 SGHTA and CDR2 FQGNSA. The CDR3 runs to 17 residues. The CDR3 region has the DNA TGTGCCAGCAGCCCACACCCTAGCGGGAGCTTTTGGGAGACCCAGTACTTC. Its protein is CASSPHPSGSFWETQYF.

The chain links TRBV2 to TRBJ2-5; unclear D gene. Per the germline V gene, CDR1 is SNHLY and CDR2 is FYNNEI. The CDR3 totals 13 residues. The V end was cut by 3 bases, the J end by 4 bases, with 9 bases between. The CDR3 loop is CASSEWVPETQYF. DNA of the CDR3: TGTGCCAGCAGTGAGTGGGTACCAGAGACCCAGTACTTC.

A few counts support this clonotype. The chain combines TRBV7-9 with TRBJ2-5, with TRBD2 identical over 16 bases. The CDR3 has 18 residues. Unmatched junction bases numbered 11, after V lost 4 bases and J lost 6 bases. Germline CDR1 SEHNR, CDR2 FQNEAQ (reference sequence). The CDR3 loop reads CASSSSGLAGGPFQTQYF. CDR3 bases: TGTGCCAGCAGCTCCTCGGGACTAGCGGGAGGGCCGTTCCAGACCCAGTACTTC.

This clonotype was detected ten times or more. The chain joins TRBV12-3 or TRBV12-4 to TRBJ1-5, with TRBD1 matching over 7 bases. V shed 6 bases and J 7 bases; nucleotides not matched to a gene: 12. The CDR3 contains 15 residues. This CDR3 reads CASSPLDRVDQPQHF. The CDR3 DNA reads TGTGCCAGCAGCCCTCTCGACAGGGTGGACCAGCCCCAGCATTTT.

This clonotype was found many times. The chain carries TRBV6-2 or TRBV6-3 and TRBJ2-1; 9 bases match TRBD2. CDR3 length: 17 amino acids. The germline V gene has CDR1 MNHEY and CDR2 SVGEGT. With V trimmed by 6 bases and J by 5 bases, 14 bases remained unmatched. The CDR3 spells CASSQSGRMRYNNEQFF. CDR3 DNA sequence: TGTGCCAGCAGCCAAAGCGGGAGGATGAGGTATAACAATGAGCAGTTCTTC.

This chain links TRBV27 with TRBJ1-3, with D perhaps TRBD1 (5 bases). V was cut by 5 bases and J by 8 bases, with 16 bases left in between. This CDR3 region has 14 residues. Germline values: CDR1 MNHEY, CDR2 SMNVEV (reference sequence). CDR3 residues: CASSPRTGTDTIYF. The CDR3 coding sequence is TGTGCCAGCAGTCCCCGGACCGGGACGGACACCATATATTTT.

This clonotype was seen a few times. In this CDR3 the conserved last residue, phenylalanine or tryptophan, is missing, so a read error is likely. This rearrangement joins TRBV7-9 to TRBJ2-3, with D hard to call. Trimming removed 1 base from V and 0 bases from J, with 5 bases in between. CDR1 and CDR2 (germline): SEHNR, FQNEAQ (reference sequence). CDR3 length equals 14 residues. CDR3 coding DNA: TGTGCCAGCAGCTTAGTCCTTAGCACAGATACGCAGTATTCT. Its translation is CASSLVLSTDTQYS.

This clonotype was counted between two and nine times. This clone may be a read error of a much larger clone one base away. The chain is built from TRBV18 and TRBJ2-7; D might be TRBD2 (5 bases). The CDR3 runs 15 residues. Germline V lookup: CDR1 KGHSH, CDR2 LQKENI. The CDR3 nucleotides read TGTGCCAGCTCAATTCATCCGGGATCCTCCTACGGGCAGTACTTC. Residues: CASSIHPGSSYGQYF.

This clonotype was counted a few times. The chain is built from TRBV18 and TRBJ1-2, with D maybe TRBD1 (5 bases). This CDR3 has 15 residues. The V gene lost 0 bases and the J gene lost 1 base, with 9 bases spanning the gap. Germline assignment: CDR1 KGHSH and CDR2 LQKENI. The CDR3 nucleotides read TGTGCCAGCTCACCACCGGGGCGGGATAACTATGGCTACACCTTC. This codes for CASSPPGRDNYGYTF.

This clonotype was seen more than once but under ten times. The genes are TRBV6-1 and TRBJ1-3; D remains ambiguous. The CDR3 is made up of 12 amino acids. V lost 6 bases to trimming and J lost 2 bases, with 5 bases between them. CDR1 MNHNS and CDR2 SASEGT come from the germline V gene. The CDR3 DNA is TGTGCCAGCAGACCAGCTGGAAACACCATATATTTT. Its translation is CASRPAGNTIYF.

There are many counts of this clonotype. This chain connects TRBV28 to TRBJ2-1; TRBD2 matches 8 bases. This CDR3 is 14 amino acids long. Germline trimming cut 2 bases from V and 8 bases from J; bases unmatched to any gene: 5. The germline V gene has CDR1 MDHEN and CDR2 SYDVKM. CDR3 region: CASSLGGGLDEQFF. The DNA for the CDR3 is TGTGCCAGCAGTTTAGGCGGGGGGTTGGATGAGCAGTTCTTC.

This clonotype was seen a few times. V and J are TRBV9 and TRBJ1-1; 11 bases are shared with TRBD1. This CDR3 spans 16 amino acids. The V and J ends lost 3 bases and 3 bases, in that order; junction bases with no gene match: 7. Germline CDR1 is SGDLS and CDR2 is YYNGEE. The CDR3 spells CASSEGDRGRDTEAFF. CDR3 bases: TGTGCCAGCAGCGAGGGGGACAGGGGGAGGGACACTGAAGCTTTCTTT.

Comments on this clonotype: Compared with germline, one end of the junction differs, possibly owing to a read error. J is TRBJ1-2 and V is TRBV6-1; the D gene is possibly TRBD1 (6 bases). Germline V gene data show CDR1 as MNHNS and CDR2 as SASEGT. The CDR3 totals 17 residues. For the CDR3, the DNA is TGTGCCAGCATTGAACTCGGACAGAGAACTTCTAACTATGGCTACACCTTC. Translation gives CASIELGQRTSNYGYTF.

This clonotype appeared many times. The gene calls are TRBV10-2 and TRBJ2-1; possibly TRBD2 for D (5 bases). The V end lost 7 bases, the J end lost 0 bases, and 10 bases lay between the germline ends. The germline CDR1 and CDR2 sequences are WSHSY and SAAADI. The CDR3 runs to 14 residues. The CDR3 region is CASKITSSYNEQFF. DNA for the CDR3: TGCGCCAGCAAAATAACTAGCTCCTACAATGAGCAGTTCTTC.

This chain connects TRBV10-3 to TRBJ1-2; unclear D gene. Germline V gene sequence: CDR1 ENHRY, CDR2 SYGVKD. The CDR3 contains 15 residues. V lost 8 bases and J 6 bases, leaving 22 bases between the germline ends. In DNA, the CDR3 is TGTGCCATCCCACTCCCTTTACTCCAGAACGATGGCTACACCTTC. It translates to CAIPLPLLQNDGYTF.

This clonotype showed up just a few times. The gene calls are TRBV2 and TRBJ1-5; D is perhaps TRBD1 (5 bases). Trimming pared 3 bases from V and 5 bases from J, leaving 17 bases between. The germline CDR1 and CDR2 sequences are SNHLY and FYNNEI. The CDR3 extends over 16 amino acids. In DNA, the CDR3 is TGTGCCAGCAGTGATTCCCAGGGCGTGGGATATCAGCCCCAGCATTTT. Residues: CASSDSQGVGYQPQHF.

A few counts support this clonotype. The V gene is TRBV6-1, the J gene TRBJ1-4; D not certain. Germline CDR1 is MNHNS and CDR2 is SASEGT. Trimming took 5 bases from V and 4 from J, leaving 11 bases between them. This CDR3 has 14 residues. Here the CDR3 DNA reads TGTGCCAGCAGTTCCCTGGACGGTAATGAAAAACTGTTTTTT. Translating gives CASSSLDGNEKLFF.

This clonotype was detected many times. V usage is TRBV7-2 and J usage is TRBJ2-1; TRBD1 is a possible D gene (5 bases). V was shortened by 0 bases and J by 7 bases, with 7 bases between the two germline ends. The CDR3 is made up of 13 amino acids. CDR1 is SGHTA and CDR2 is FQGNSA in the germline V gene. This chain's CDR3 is CASSLANRNEQFF. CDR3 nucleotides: TGTGCCAGCAGCTTAGCGAACAGGAATGAGCAGTTCTTC. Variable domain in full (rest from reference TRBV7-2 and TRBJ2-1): GAGVSQSPSNKVTEKGKDVELRCDPISGHTALYWYRQSLGQGLEFLIYFQGNSAPDKSGLPSDRFSAERTGGSVSTLTIQRTQQEDSAVYLCASSLANRNEQFFGPGTRLTVL.

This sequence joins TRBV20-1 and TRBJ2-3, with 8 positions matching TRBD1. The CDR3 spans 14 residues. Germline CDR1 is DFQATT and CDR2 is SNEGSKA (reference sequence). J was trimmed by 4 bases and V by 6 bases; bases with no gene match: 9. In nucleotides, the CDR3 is TGCAGTGCGGTGGACAGGGTGGGCCCAGATACGCAGTATTTT. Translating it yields CSAVDRVGPDTQYF.

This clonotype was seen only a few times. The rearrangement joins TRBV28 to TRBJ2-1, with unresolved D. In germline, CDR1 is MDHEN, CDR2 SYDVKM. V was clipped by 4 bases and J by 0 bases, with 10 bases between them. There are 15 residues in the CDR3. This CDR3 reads CASSSPWGSYNEQFF. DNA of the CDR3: TGTGCCAGCAGTTCCCCCTGGGGCTCCTACAATGAGCAGTTCTTC.

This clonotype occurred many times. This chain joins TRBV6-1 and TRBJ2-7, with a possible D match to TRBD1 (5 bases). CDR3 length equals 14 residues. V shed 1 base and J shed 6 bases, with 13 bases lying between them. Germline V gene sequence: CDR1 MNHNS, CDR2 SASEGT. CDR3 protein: CASSEGSGLPEQYF. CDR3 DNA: TGTGCCAGCAGTGAAGGGTCAGGGTTGCCCGAGCAGTACTTC.

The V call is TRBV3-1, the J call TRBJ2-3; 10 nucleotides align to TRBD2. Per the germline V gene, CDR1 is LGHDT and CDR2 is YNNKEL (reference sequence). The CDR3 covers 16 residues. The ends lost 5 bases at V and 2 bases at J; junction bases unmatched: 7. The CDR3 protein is CASSYTSGIITDTQYF. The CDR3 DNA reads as TGTGCCAGCAGCTACACTAGCGGGATTATCACAGATACGCAGTATTTT.

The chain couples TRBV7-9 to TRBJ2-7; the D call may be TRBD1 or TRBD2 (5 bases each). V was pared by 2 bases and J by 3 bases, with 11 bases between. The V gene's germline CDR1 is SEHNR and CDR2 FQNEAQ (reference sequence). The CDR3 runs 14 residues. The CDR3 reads CASSLMGVNYEQYF. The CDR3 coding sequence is TGTGCCAGCAGCTTAATGGGGGTAAACTACGAGCAGTACTTC.

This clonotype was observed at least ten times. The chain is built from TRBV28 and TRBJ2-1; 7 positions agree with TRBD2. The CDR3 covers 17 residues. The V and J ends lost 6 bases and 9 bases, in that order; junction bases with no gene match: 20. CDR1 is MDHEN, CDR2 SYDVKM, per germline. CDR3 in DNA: TGTGCCAGCAGCGTCCTATTAGCGGGCCTAAGGCTAGGTGAGCAGTTCTTC. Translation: CASSVLLAGLRLGEQFF. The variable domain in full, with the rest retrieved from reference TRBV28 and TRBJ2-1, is DVKVTQSSRYLVKRTGEKVFLECVQDMDHENMFWYRQDPGLGLRLIYFSYDVKMKEKGDIPEGYSVSREKKERFSLILESASTNQTSMYLCASSVLLAGLRLGEQFFGPGTRLTVL.

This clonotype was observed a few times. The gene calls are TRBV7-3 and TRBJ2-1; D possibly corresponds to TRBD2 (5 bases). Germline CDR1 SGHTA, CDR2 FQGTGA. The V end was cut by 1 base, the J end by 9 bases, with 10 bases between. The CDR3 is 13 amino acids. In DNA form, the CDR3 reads TGTGCCAGCAGCTTAAGTCGGGGTTCTGAGCAGTTCTTC. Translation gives CASSLSRGSEQFF. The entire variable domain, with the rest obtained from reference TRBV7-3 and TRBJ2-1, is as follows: GAGVSQTPSNKVTEKGKYVELRCDPISGHTALYWYRQSLGQGPEFLIYFQGTGAADDSGLPNDRFFAVRPEGSVSTLKIQRTERGDSAVYLCASSLSRGSEQFFGPGTRLTVL.